This TCR beta chain stems from a study of sequential checkpoint blockade in melanoma. In germline, CDR1 is MGHRA, CDR2 YSYEKL. The V end was cut by 4 bases, the J end by 3 bases, with 8 bases between. This CDR3 contains 13 residues. Noted treatment: randomized to nivolumab then ipilimumab (arm A) or the reverse (arm B). This clone was detected only a few times. Clones were read by immunoSEQ multiplex PCR, and TCRdb kept only the in-frame ones, dropping some. The data contain some 9,600 clones, 24% of them singletons. The source of this sequence is a human donor with melanoma. The chain recombines TRBV4-1 with TRBJ2-3; no definite D call. Sequenced here: tumor tissue (inferred from file names), sampled from a patient given nivolumab and ipilimumab in sequence. The CDR3 loop reads CASSLGPTDTQYF. CDR3 bases: TGCGCCAGCAGCCTAGGACCTACAGATACGCAGTATTTT.